A selection of T cell receptor beta chains follows, all from one sample in a study of blood T cell repertoires in COVID-19. Assay: immunoSEQ multiplex PCR; the TCRdb copy retains only in-frame clones and omits some. The table has about 160,000 clones, approximately 90% seen once. Sequencing was carried out using PBMCs or T cells enriched from blood (not recorded which). All receptors come from a woman aged 35 to 49 who had been exposed to COVID-19. CDR3s include the opening cysteine and the closing phenylalanine or tryptophan. The D gene is left open where the match is weak. Only part of the rows carry a size: once, few, many, or a class if the clone is expanded.

TRBV19	NA	18	TRBJ2-2	TRBD2	CASSIQAPGLAGSGELFF	TGTGCCAGTAGTATACAGGCTCCGGGACTAGCGGGATCCGGGGAGCTGTTTTTT
TRBV11-2	NA	13	TRBJ2-1	NA	CASSPHAIDEQFF	TGTGCCAGCAGCCCGCACGCCATAGATGAGCAGTTCTTC
TRBV5-1	NA	12	TRBJ2-7	TRBD1	CASSPTGEGQYF	TGCGCCAGCAGCCCGACAGGGGAAGGGCAGTACTTC
TRBV7-6	NA	17	TRBJ2-5	TRBD2	CASSFPGEGGFQETQYF	TGTGCCAGCAGCTTCCCGGGGGAGGGAGGGTTCCAAGAGACCCAGTACTTC
TRBV7-9	NA	15	TRBJ2-2	NA	CASRGDSPNTGELFF	TGTGCCAGCAGGGGGGACTCCCCGAACACCGGGGAGCTGTTTTTT
TRBV7-9	once	15	TRBJ2-1	TRBD2	CASSLSGSSYNEQFF	TGTGCCAGCAGCCTCAGCGGGAGCTCCTACAATGAGCAGTTCTTC
TRBV7-9	once	14	TRBJ2-5	NA	CASSSTGIQETQYF	TGTGCCAGCAGCTCTACAGGGATCCAAGAGACCCAGTACTTC
TRBV11-2	once	16	TRBJ1-2	NA	CASSPTKGPRSSGYTF	TGTGCCAGCAGCCCCACTAAGGGGCCTAGATCAAGCGGCTACACCTTC
TRBV12-3/TRBV12-4	NA	13	TRBJ2-1	TRBD2	CASSSGLAGEQFF	TGTGCCAGCAGTTCGGGACTAGCGGGTGAGCAGTTCTTC
TRBV28	NA	16	TRBJ2-1	TRBD2	CASNDPSGGSYNEQFF	TGTGCCAGCAACGACCCAAGCGGGGGGTCATACAATGAGCAGTTCTTC
TRBV28	NA	17	TRBJ2-7	TRBD1	CASSYNVGQGMNYEQYF	TGTGCCAGCAGTTATAACGTGGGACAGGGGATGAACTACGAGCAGTACTTC
TRBV6-8	NA	12	TRBJ1-1	NA	CATSTLPTEAFF	TGTGCCACCTCTACCTTACCCACTGAAGCTTTCTTT
TRBV28	NA	15	TRBJ1-5	NA	CASSKVMGRSQPQHF	TGTGCCAGCTCTAAGGTGATGGGTAGGAGTCAGCCCCAGCATTTT
TRBV29-1	NA	14	TRBJ1-2	TRBD1	CSVEGGQGSSGYTF	TGCAGCGTTGAGGGTGGACAGGGGTCCTCCGGCTACACCTTC
TRBV5-5	NA	16	TRBJ2-5	TRBD2	CASSTARTSGGPGPNF	TGTGCCAGCAGCACGGCTAGGACTAGCGGGGGGCCGGGACCAAACTTC
TRBV7-9	NA	12	TRBJ2-7	NA	CASSLPESEQYF	TGTGCCAGCAGCCTCCCTGAGAGCGAGCAGTACTTC
TRBV5-1	NA	13	TRBJ1-1	NA	CASRVGGNTEAFF	TGCGCCAGCAGGGTCGGGGGGAACACTGAAGCTTTCTTT
TRBV9	NA	15	TRBJ2-1	NA	CASSVAGAGSTEQFF	TGTGCCAGCAGCGTAGCGGGAGCCGGCTCAACGGAGCAGTTCTTC
TRBV2	few	15	TRBJ1-5	NA	CASSEAGYDNQPQHF	TGTGCCAGCAGTGAGGCGGGGTATGACAATCAGCCCCAGCATTTT
TRBV20-1	NA	15	TRBJ1-5	TRBD1	CSASSGTGNAQPQHF	TGCAGTGCTAGTTCCGGGACAGGGAACGCTCAGCCCCAGCATTTT
TRBV27	NA	14	TRBJ1-6	TRBD1	CASSRDRDNSPLHF	TGTGCCAGCAGTCGAGACAGGGATAATTCACCCCTCCACTTT
TRBV9	NA	17	TRBJ2-2	TRBD2	CASSVASGRARAGELFF	TGTGCCAGCAGCGTAGCTAGCGGGAGGGCCAGGGCCGGGGAGCTGTTTTTT
TRBV19	NA	16	TRBJ1-6	TRBD1	CASSTLDRGYNSPLHF	TGTGCCAGTAGTACCTTGGACAGGGGTTATAATTCACCCCTCCACTTT
TRBV28	NA	12	TRBJ1-2	NA	CASSFGGYGYTF	TGTGCCAGCAGTTTCGGGGGCTATGGCTACACCTTC
TRBV12-5	NA	13	TRBJ2-2	NA	CASGSWGSGELFF	TGTGCTAGTGGTAGTTGGGGCTCCGGGGAGCTGTTTTTT
TRBV6-2/TRBV6-3	NA	16	TRBJ1-4	NA	CASSKRLQIPNEKLFF	TGTGCCAGCAGTAAACGATTACAGATCCCCAATGAAAAACTGTTTTTT
TRBV1	NA	15	TRBJ1-2	NA	CTSSHGSGENYGYTF	TGCACCAGCAGCCACGGGTCAGGGGAAAACTATGGCTACACCTTC
TRBV4-2	NA	15	TRBJ2-7	TRBD2	CASSQDTGLRYEQYF	TGTGCCAGCAGCCAAGACACGGGACTACGGTACGAGCAGTACTTC
TRBV25-1	few	17	TRBJ2-1	TRBD2	CASSGIAGGLLYNEQFF	TGTGCCAGCAGTGGAATAGCGGGAGGCCTATTATACAATGAGCAGTTCTTC
TRBV6-5	NA	15	TRBJ1-5	TRBD1	CASSPGQGGNQPQHF	TGTGCCAGCAGTCCTGGACAGGGGGGCAATCAGCCCCAGCATTTT
TRBV3-1/TRBV3-2	NA	15	TRBJ1-3	NA	CASSPGGRGGNTIYF	TGTGCCAGCAGTCCGGGGGGAAGAGGTGGAAACACCATATATTTT
TRBV6-5	NA	14	TRBJ1-1	TRBD1	CASSYRTGSTEAFF	TGTGCCAGCAGTTACCGGACAGGGAGCACTGAAGCTTTCTTT
TRBV4-2	NA	11	TRBJ1-5	NA	CASSRGGPQHF	TGTGCCAGCAGCCGGGGGGGGCCCCAGCATTTT
TRBV4-1	once	15	TRBJ1-3	NA	CASSQDHGPGNTIYF	TGCGCCAGCAGCCAAGATCACGGTCCGGGAAACACCATATATTTT
TRBV27	NA	15	TRBJ1-1	NA	CASSSITMDLRRAFF	TGTGCCAGCAGTTCTATTACAATGGACCTTAGGAGGGCTTTCTTT
TRBV25-1	NA	15	TRBJ2-7	TRBD1	CASSESGTGNHEQYF	TGTGCCAGCAGTGAATCTGGGACAGGGAACCACGAGCAGTACTTC
TRBV4-1	NA	17	TRBJ2-1	TRBD2	CASSQEPLTGGRVEQFF	TGCGCCAGCAGCCAAGAGCCCCTAACTGGCGGGAGAGTTGAGCAGTTCTTC
TRBV9	NA	16	TRBJ1-1	TRBD1	CASSPRDRGPNTEAFF	TGTGCCAGCAGCCCCCGGGACAGGGGGCCGAACACTGAAGCTTTCTTT
TRBV2	NA	16	TRBJ1-4	TRBD1	CASNRDRGLGNEKLFF	TGTGCCAGCAACCGTGACAGGGGGCTGGGTAATGAAAAACTGTTTTTT
TRBV6-2/TRBV6-3	NA	14	TRBJ2-7	TRBD2	CASSRLAGSYEQYF	TGTGCCAGCAGTCGACTAGCGGGCTCCTACGAGCAGTACTTC
TRBV2	NA	13	TRBJ2-7	TRBD1	CASSRTGGYEQYF	TGTGCCAGCAGTAGGACAGGGGGCTACGAGCAGTACTTC
TRBV3-1/TRBV3-2	NA	16	TRBJ1-4	NA	CASSLQTVSTNEKLFF	TGTGCCAGCAGCCTACAGACAGTCTCAACTAATGAAAAACTGTTTTTT